This T cell receptor (beta chain) was obtained from a study of vaccination and CD4 T cells after COVID-19. Regarding this clonotype: Its antigen is not identified. Because the CDR3's place on the DNA is in doubt, the DNA is left out and the CDR3 is given as listed by TCRdb.

The study sequenced cultured CD4+ T cell DNA using the Oncomine TCR Beta short-read assay. The genomic DNA was obtained from cultured CD4+ T cells by extraction with the QIAamp micro DNA kit. One entry per CDR3 protein, called by TCRdb with MiXCR from the PCR reads. Of under 15,000 distinct CDR3 sequences in the sample, 53% were seen once. Sample treatment: roughly 10-day PBMC culture with coronavirus spike peptide pools or control peptides (ViraFEST assay). The sequence came from a human donor who had recovered from COVID-19. The sequenced sample was CD4+ T cells from blood, cultured in vitro.

Here the CDR3 reads CASSSSGYGYTF. The V gene is TRBV6-5, the J gene TRBJ1-2. Germline V gene lookup returns CDR1 MNHEY and CDR2 SVGAGI. Both ends counted, the CDR3 spans 12 residues.